This T cell receptor beta chain was sequenced in a study of CD8 T cells in ankylosing spondylitis. Trimming took 4 bases from V and 3 from J, leaving 15 bases between them. This CDR3 has 15 residues. This clonotype came up many times. TCRdb analysed the 5' RACE reads with MiXCR anew, one entry per CDR3 protein. The table lists under 250,000 distinct CDR3 sequences, around 10% of them singletons. Material: blood, either unsorted or a sorted T cell fraction (not recorded which). The receptor's source is a male donor with ankylosing spondylitis or in good health (not recorded which). The chain joins TRBV12-3 or TRBV12-4 to TRBJ1-2, with D possibly being TRBD1 (6 bases). The CDR3 reads CASSSRDNGDYGYTF. CDR3 DNA: TGTGCCAGCAGTTCCAGGGACAACGGGGACTATGGCTACACCTTC.